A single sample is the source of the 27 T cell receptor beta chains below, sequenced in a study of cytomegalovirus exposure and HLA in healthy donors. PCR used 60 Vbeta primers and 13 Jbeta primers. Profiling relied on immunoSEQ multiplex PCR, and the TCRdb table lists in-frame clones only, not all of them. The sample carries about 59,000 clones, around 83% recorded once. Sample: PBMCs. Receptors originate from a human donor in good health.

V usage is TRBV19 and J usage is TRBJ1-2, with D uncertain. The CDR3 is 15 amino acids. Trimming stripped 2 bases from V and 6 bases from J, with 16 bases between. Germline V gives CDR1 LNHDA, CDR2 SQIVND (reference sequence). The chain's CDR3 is CASSIHERGLHGYTF. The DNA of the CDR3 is TGTGCCAGTAGTATACACGAAAGAGGGTTGCATGGCTACACCTTC.

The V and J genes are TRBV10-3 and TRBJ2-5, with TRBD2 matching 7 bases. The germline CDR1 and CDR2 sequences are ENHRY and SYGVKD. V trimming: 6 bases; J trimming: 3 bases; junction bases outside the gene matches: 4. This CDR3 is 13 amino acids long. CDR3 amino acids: CAIRGGIEETQYF. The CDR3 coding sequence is TGTGCCATCAGGGGGGGGATAGAAGAGACCCAGTACTTC.

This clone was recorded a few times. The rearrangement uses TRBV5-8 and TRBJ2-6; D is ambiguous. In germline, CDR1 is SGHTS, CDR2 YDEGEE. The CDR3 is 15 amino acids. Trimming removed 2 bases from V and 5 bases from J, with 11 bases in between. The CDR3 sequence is CASSFTKTWANVLTF. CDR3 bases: TGTGCCAGCAGCTTTACTAAGACTTGGGCCAACGTCCTGACTTTC.

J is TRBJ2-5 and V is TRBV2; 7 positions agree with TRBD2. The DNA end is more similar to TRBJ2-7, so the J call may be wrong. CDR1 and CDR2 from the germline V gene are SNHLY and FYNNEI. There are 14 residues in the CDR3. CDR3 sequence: CASTREDYSYEQYF. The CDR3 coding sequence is TGTGCCAGCACTCGGGAGGACTACTCCTACGAGCAGTACTTC.

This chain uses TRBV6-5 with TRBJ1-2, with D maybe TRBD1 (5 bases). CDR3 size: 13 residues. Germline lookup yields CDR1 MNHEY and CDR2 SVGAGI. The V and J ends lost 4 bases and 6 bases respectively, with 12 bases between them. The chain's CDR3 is CASSSGGGNGYTF. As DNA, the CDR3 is TGTGCCAGCAGTTCCGGGGGGGGGAATGGCTACACCTTC.

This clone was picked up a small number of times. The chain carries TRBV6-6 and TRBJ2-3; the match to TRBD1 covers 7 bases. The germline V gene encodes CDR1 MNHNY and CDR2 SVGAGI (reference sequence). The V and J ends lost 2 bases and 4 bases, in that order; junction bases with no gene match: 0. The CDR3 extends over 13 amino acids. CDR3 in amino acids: CASSYDRADTQYF. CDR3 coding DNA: TGTGCCAGCAGTTACGACAGGGCAGATACGCAGTATTTT.

The DNA of the CDR3 is TGTGCCAGCAGTCGTCGGAACTATGGCTACACCTTC. Amino acids: CASSRRNYGYTF. This chain connects TRBV11-2 to TRBJ1-2; D is uncertain. CDR1 and CDR2 from the germline V gene are SGHAT and FQNNGV. The CDR3 has 12 amino acids. V gave up 6 bases and J gave up 2 bases, with 7 bases separating them.

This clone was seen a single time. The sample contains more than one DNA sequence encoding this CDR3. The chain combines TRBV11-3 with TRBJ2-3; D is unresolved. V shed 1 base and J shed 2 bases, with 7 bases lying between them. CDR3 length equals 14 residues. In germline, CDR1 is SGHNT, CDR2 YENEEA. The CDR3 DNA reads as TGTGCCAGCAGCTTAGCCAGGTCCACAGATACGCAGTATTTT. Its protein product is CASSLARSTDTQYF.

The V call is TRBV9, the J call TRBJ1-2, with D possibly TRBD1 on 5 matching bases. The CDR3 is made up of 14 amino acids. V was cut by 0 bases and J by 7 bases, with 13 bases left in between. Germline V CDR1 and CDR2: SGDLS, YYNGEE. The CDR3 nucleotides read TGTGCCAGCAGCGTAGAGCAGGGTCCGTGTGGCTACACCTTC. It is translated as CASSVEQGPCGYTF.

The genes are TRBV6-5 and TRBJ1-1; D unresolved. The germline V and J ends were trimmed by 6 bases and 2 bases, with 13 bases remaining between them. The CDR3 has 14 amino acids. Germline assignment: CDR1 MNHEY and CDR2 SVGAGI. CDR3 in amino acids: CASRAAGLNTEAFF. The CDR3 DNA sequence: TGTGCCAGCAGGGCCGCAGGATTAAACACTGAAGCTTTCTTT.

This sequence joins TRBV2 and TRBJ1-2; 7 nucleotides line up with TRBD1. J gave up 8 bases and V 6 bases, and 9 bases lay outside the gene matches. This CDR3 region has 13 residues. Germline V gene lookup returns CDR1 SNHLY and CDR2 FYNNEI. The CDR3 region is CASRTEGAGGYTF. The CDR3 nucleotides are TGTGCCAGCAGGACTGAGGGGGCCGGGGGCTACACCTTC.

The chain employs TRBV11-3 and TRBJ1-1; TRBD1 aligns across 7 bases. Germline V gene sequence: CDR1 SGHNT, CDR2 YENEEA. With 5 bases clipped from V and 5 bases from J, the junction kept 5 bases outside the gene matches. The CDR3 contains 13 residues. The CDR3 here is CASSLDRVTEAFF. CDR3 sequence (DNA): TGTGCCAGCAGCCTCGACAGGGTTACTGAAGCTTTCTTT.

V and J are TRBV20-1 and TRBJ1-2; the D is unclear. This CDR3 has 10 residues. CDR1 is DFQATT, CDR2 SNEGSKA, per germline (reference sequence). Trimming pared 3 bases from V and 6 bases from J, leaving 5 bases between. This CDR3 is CSASRNGYTF. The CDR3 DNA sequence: TGCAGTGCTAGCAGAAATGGCTACACCTTC.

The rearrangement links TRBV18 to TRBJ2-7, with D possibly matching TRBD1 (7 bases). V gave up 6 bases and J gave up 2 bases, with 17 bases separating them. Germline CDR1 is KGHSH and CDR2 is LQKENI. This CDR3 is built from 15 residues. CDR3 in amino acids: CASSKSGQGAYEQYF. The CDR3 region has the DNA TGTGCCAGCTCTAAAAGCGGGCAGGGGGCCTACGAGCAGTACTTC.

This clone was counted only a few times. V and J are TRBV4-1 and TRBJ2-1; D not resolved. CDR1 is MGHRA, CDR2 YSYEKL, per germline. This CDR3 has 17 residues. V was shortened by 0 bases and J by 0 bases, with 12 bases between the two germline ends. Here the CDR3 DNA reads TGCGCCAGCAGCCAAGAAACCCCCACCAGCTCCTACAATGAGCAGTTCTTC. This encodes CASSQETPTSSYNEQFF.

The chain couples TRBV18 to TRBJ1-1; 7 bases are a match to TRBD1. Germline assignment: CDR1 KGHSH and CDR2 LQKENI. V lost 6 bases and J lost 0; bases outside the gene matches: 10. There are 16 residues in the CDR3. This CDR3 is CASSPRQGSMNTEAFF. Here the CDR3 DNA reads TGTGCCAGCTCCCCTCGACAGGGTAGCATGAACACTGAAGCTTTCTTT.

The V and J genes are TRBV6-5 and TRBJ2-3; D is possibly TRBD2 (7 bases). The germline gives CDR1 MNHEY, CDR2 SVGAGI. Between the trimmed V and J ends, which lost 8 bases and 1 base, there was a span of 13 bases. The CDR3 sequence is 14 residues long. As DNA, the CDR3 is TGTGCCAGCGGGGGGGGCGGGGGCACAGATACGCAGTATTTT. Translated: CASGGGGGTDTQYF.

CDR3 amino acids: CASSPRGSTYEQYF. For the CDR3, the DNA is TGTGCCAGTAGTCCCAGGGGTTCTACCTACGAGCAGTACTTC. This chain uses TRBV19 with TRBJ2-7; maybe TRBD1 (6 bases). CDR3 length equals 14 residues. The V end lost 5 bases, the J end lost 2 bases, and 13 bases lay between the germline ends. Germline V gives CDR1 LNHDA, CDR2 SQIVND (reference sequence).

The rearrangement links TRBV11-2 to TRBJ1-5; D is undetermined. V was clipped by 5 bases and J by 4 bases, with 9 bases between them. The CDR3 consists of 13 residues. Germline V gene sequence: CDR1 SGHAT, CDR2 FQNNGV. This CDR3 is CASSQGVNQPQHF. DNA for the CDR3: TGTGCCAGCAGCCAAGGAGTGAATCAGCCCCAGCATTTT.

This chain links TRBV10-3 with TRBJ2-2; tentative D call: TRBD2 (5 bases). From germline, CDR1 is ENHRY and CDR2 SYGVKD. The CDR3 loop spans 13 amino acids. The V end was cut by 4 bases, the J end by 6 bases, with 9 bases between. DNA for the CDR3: TGTGCCATCAGTGTACTAGTTCCCGGGGAGCTGTTTTTT. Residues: CAISVLVPGELFF.

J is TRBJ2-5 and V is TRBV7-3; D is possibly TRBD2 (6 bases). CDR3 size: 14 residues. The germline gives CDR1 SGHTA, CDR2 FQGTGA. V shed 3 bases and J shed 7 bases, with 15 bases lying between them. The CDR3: CASSFTGGTRTQYF. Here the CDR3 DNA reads TGTGCCAGCAGCTTTACGGGCGGGACCCGGACCCAGTACTTC.

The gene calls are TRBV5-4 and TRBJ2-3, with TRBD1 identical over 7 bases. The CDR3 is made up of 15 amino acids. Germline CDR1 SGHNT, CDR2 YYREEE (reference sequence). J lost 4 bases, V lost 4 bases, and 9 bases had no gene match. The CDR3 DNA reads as TGTGCCAGCAGCGGGCGACAGGGAGCAGCAGATACGCAGTATTTT. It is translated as CASSGRQGAADTQYF.

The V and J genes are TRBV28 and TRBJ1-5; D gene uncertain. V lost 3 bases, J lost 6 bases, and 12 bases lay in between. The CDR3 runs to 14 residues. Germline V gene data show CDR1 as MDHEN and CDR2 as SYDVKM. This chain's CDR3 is CASSFSPRGQPQHF. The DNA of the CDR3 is TGTGCCAGCAGTTTTTCCCCTCGCGGTCAGCCCCAGCATTTT.

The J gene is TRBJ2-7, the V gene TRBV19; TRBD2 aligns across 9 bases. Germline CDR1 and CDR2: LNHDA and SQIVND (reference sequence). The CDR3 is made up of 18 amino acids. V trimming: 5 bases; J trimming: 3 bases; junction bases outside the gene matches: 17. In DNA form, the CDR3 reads TGTGCCAGTAGTTCAGGTTATTTAGCGGGAGAAAGAGTCTACGAGCAGTACTTC. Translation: CASSSGYLAGERVYEQYF. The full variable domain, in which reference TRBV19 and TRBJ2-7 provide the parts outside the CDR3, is DGGITQSPKYLFRKEGQNVTLSCEQNLNHDAMYWYRQDPGQGLRLIYYSQIVNDFQKGDIAEGYSVSREKKESFPLTVTSAQKNPTAFYLCASSSGYLAGERVYEQYFGPGTRLTVT.

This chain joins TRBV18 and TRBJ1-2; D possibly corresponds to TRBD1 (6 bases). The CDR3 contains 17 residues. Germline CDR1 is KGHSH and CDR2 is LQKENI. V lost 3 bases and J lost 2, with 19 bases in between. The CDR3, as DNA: TGTGCCAGCTCACCCGGGACAACTATGTGGATCAACTATGGCTACACCTTC. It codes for CASSPGTTMWINYGYTF.

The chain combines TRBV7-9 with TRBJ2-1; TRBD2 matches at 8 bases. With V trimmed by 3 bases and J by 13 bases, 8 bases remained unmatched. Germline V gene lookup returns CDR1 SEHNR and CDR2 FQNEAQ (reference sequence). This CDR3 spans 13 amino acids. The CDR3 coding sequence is TGTGCCAGCAGCTTCGACGCGGGAGGTAAACAGTTCTTC. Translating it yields CASSFDAGGKQFF.

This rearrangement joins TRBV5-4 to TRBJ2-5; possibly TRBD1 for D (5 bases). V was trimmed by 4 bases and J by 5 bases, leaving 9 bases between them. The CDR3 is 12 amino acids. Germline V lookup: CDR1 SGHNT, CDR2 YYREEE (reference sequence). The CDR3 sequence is CASSGKGETQYF. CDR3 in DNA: TGTGCCAGCAGCGGAAAGGGGGAGACCCAGTACTTC. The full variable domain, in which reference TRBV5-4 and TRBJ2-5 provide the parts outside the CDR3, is ETGVTQSPTHLIKTRGQQVTLRCSSQSGHNTVSWYQQALGQGPQFIFQYYREEENGRGNFPPRFSGLQFPNYSSELNVNALELDDSALYLCASSGKGETQYFGPGTRLLVL.